Listed below are T cell receptor beta chains from one sample, sequenced in a study of T cells in Graves' hyperthyroidism and ophthalmopathy. TCRdb analysed the multiplex PCR reads with MiXCR anew, one entry per CDR3 protein. The sample holds hundreds of thousands of distinct CDR3 sequences; more than 15% are singletons and the top ten take less than 3.5%. The source material was blood. The source is a woman between 40 and 50 years old with Graves' ophthalmopathy. CDR3s include the opening cysteine and the closing phenylalanine or tryptophan. The D gene is left open where the match is weak. Expanded clones are given a class, and other clones once, few, many or no size at all.

j_call v_call clone_size d_call cdr3_aa cdr3_nt
TRBJ2-1 TRBV7-3 . TRBD1 CASSLLAGGADNEQFF TGTGCCAGCAGCTTATTGGCAGGGGGCGCTGACAATGAGCAGTTCTTC
TRBJ2-7 TRBV7-2 many TRBD2 CASSSPSGRMRGEQYF TGTGCCAGCAGCTCCCCTAGCGGGAGGATGAGGGGCGAGCAGTACTTC
TRBJ2-1 TRBV2 many TRBD2 CASRPYRTSGSYNEQFF TGTGCCAGCAGACCCTATCGGACTAGCGGGTCCTACAATGAGCAGTTCTTC
TRBJ2-5 TRBV11-1 many TRBD1 CASSLTGQVETQYF TGTGCCAGCAGCTTGACAGGGCAGGTAGAGACCCAGTACTTC
TRBJ2-3 TRBV7-9 . TRBD2 CASSPRLAGVADTQYF TGTGCCAGCAGCCCAAGACTAGCGGGGGTGGCAGATACGCAGTATTTT
TRBJ1-2 TRBV11-2 many TRBD1 CASSFPDRRDYGYTF TGTGCCAGCAGCTTCCCGGACAGGCGAGACTATGGCTACACCTTC
TRBJ2-5 TRBV7-3 . . CASSLWGEGTQYF TGTGCCAGCAGCCTCTGGGGGGAAGGGACCCAGTACTTC
TRBJ2-3 TRBV10-1 many . CASSGVAPTDTQYF TGCGCCAGCAGCGGAGTAGCCCCCACAGATACGCAGTATTTT
TRBJ2-7 TRBV20-1 . TRBD1 CSARGRGPYEQYF TGCAGTGCTAGAGGCAGGGGGCCCTACGAGCAGTACTTC
TRBJ1-2 TRBV5-1 few TRBD1 CASSLQQGFDGYTF TGCGCCAGCAGCTTACAACAGGGGTTCGATGGCTACACCTTC
TRBJ1-1 TRBV11-1 many TRBD1 CASSFDRVTTEAFF TGTGCCAGCAGCTTTGACAGGGTTACCACTGAAGCTTTCTTT